The 5 T cell receptor beta chains presented below share a single source sample, sequenced in a study of T cells in Graves' hyperthyroidism and ophthalmopathy. The source material, RNA transcripts, was used to amplify TCR beta CDR3 regions. Using the HTBI primer set, a first-round RT-PCR was run on the TCR CDR3. MiXCR, run by TCRdb on the multiplex PCR reads, gives a single entry per CDR3 protein. The sample includes fewer than 550,000 distinct CDR3 sequences, around 16% seen only once; the top ten take roughly 14%. Sequencing used blood. The receptors stem from a woman aged 18-29 years with Graves' hyperthyroidism.

The chain links TRBV12-3 or TRBV12-4 to TRBJ1-4; D is undetermined. V shed 5 bases and J shed 4 bases, with 14 bases lying between them. This CDR3 has 15 residues. The CDR3 DNA reads TGTGCCAGCAGTAGGACGGCCGATTATAATGAAAAACTGTTTTTT. It encodes CASSRTADYNEKLFF.

Of note for this clonotype: A much larger clone is a single base away; this may be a read error. Likely a read error: the CDR3 ends without its conserved phenylalanine or tryptophan. This chain joins TRBV6-1 and TRBJ1-2; maybe TRBD1 (6 bases). The CDR3 has 13 residues. Germline CDR1 MNHNS, CDR2 SASEGT. Trimming left V 5 bases short and J 7 bases short, with 14 bases between. The CDR3 DNA reads as TGTGCCAGCAGTCGGACAGTGTTAAGTGGCTACACCCTC. Encoded protein: CASSRTVLSGYTL.

The rearrangement links TRBV7-2 to TRBJ2-7; D perhaps matches TRBD2 (5 bases). Germline V CDR1 and CDR2: SGHTA, FQGNSA. There are 16 residues in the CDR3. The ends were cut back, 5 bases at V and 2 bases at J, with 19 bases in the middle. This CDR3 is CTSSLREQVGAYEQYF. The CDR3 bases are TGTACCAGCAGCCTAAGGGAGCAGGTTGGGGCCTACGAGCAGTACTTC.

This clonotype came up many times. The CDR3 DNA follows: TGTGCCAGCAGCTTTGGGGTCGTGGGCTCACCCCTCCACTTT. Protein: CASSFGVVGSPLHF. The chain carries TRBV7-2 and TRBJ1-6; D is uncertain. The germline V gene encodes CDR1 SGHTA and CDR2 FQGNSA. CDR3 size: 14 residues. With 3 bases removed from V and 10 bases from J, the gap between germline ends came to 13 bases.

The chain's CDR3 is CASNRRDSYNSPLHF. CDR3 nucleotide sequence: TGTGCCAGCAACAGGAGAGACTCCTATAATTCACCCCTCCACTTT. This sequence joins TRBV6-1 and TRBJ1-6; tentatively, D is TRBD1 (5 bases). The CDR3 has 15 amino acids. Germline V gene sequence: CDR1 MNHNS, CDR2 SASEGT. V was shortened by 7 bases and J by 0 bases, with 10 bases between the two germline ends.